This T cell receptor beta chain was recorded in a study of blood T cell repertoires in COVID-19. Study overall: Nucleic acid was either cDNA or gDNA, and it came from T cells, B-cell-depleted T cells, or PBMCs.

The V gene's germline CDR1 is SGHDT and CDR2 YYEEEE. V lost 4 bases, J lost 0 bases, and 11 bases stayed unmatched. This CDR3 is 17 amino acids long. Some clones are missing from TCRdb's copy, which holds only in-frame ones; the method was immunoSEQ multiplex PCR. The sample includes about 25,000 clones, approximately 89% of them seen just once. Sequenced input: peripheral blood. The receptor was isolated from a man aged 50 to 60 with active COVID-19. The rearrangement joins TRBV5-6 to TRBJ2-7, with 9 bases that match TRBD2. The chain's CDR3 is CASSKEGLASVSYEQYF. CDR3 DNA sequence: TGTGCCAGCAGCAAGGAAGGACTAGCGTCGGTCTCCTACGAGCAGTACTTC.